This T cell receptor beta chain was recovered during a study of patients and donors after allogeneic stem cell transplantation. Germline CDR1 reads SGDLS; CDR2 reads YYNGEE. Trimming shortened V by 4 bases and J by 1 base, and 11 bases separated the two germline ends. CDR3 size: 14 residues. One entry per CDR3 protein results from TCRdb running MiXCR on the RT-PCR reads. The sample includes roughly 200,000 distinct CDR3 sequences, roughly two fifths seen only once; the top ten take roughly 10%. This clonotype was counted a few times. This sequence was found in a human donor who was either an allogeneic HSCT recipient or a stem cell or donor lymphocyte infusion donor (not recorded which). It is not recorded whose cells these are; they may come from a transplant donor. The rearrangement joins TRBV9 to TRBJ1-1; weak D call: TRBD1 (6 bases). Specimen: blood, either unsorted or a sorted T cell fraction (not recorded which). Here the CDR3 DNA reads TGTGCCAGCAGCCGCGCAGGGGCGAACACTGAAGCTTTCTTT. As protein: CASSRAGANTEAFF.